These 17 T cell receptor beta chains came from one sample sequenced in a study of blood T cell repertoires in COVID-19. Assay: immunoSEQ multiplex PCR; the TCRdb copy retains only in-frame clones and omits some. The sample has 120,000 or so clones; around 80% are singletons. The specimen sequenced was peripheral blood. These receptors were taken from a man older than 75 with active or convalescent COVID-19.

This clone was seen only once. The chain couples TRBV6-6 to TRBJ1-5; possibly TRBD1 for D (5 bases). The V gene lost 5 bases and the J gene lost 5 bases, with 10 bases spanning the gap. Germline assignment: CDR1 MNHNY and CDR2 SVGAGI (reference sequence). The CDR3 has 13 amino acids. The CDR3 nucleotides read TGTGCCAGCAGTGGGGGGGGTTATCAGCCCCAGCATTTT. It encodes CASSGGGYQPQHF.

This chain joins TRBV7-9 and TRBJ2-3; D remains ambiguous. This CDR3 has 14 amino acids. CDR1 SEHNR and CDR2 FQNEAQ come from the germline V gene (reference sequence). Trimming stripped 6 bases from V and 6 bases from J, with 16 bases between. CDR3 sequence: CASSRRAFSDTQYF. The CDR3, as DNA: TGTGCCAGCAGTCGTCGAGCATTCTCGGATACGCAGTATTTT.

The chain combines TRBV11-2 with TRBJ2-3; 7 bases line up with TRBD1. V shed 4 bases, J shed 9 bases, and the junction held 4 bases outside the gene matches. The CDR3 sequence is 12 residues long. The V gene's germline CDR1 is SGHAT and CDR2 FQNNGV. In nucleotides, the CDR3 is TGTGCCAGCAGCTCACTAGGGGGCACGCAGTATTTT. Its protein is CASSSLGGTQYF.

The gene calls are TRBV7-6 and TRBJ2-7; D not resolved. CDR1 SGHVS and CDR2 FNYEAQ come from the germline V gene. CDR3 size: 14 residues. Trimming stripped 5 bases from V and 4 bases from J, with 15 bases between. CDR3 bases: TGTGCCAGCAGCCAACTGTCTTCTTCGTACGAGCAGTACTTC. This encodes CASSQLSSSYEQYF.

The chain joins TRBV4-3 to TRBJ2-2, with 9 bases matching TRBD2. The trim removed 0 bases at V and 6 bases at J, leaving 8 bases unmatched. The CDR3 contains 17 residues. Germline assignment: CDR1 LGHNA and CDR2 YSLEER. The CDR3 is CASSQDRSAGGAGELFF. The DNA of the CDR3 is TGCGCCAGCAGCCAAGACCGGAGCGCGGGGGGGGCCGGGGAGCTGTTTTTT.

The rearrangement uses TRBV28 and TRBJ1-5; possible D gene TRBD1, 6 bases. The germline CDR1 and CDR2 sequences are MDHEN and SYDVKM. Trimming stripped 5 bases from V and 2 bases from J, with 13 bases between. The CDR3 runs 15 residues. CDR3 protein: CASSPPRQGNQPQHF. As DNA, the CDR3 is TGTGCCAGCAGTCCCCCTCGACAGGGCAATCAGCCCCAGCATTTT.

CDR3 residues: CSVALGSEVYNEQFF. The CDR3 DNA sequence: TGCAGCGTTGCTCTTGGCAGTGAGGTTTACAATGAGCAGTTCTTC. The gene calls are TRBV29-1 and TRBJ2-1, with D uncertain. The CDR3 covers 15 residues. V gave up 4 bases and J gave up 4 bases, with 17 bases separating them. Per germline, CDR1 SQVTM and CDR2 ANQGSEA.

This chain joins TRBV27 and TRBJ2-7; possible D gene TRBD2, 7 bases. V lost 0 bases, J lost 4 bases, and 10 bases lay in between. Germline CDR1 is MNHEY and CDR2 is SMNVEV (reference sequence). There are 14 residues in the CDR3. The CDR3 DNA follows: TGTGCCAGCAGTTTATCTAGGGGGGGGTACGAGCAGTACTTC. It encodes CASSLSRGGYEQYF.

The chain joins TRBV15 to TRBJ1-2, with TRBD1 matching over 8 bases. V was clipped by 3 bases and J by 5 bases; unmatched bases: 5. Germline V gene lookup returns CDR1 LNHNV and CDR2 YYDKDF (reference sequence). This CDR3 is built from 14 residues. CDR3 DNA sequence: TGTGCCACCAGCAGCCAGGGGGCTTTGTATGGCTACACCTTC. It is translated as CATSSQGALYGYTF.

The gene calls are TRBV28 and TRBJ1-2, with 9 bases lining up with TRBD1. With 8 bases clipped from V and 3 bases from J, the junction kept 4 bases outside the gene matches. The CDR3 is 13 amino acids. Looked up from germline, CDR1 is MDHEN and CDR2 is SYDVKM. The CDR3 protein is CASAQGADYGYTF. CDR3 nucleotide sequence: TGTGCCAGCGCACAGGGGGCCGACTATGGCTACACCTTC.

V is TRBV5-4 and J is TRBJ2-3; no clear D gene. The CDR3 spans 14 residues. Germline V gene sequence: CDR1 SGHNT, CDR2 YYREEE (reference sequence). The germline V and J ends were trimmed by 0 bases and 0 bases, with 5 bases remaining between them. The CDR3 DNA sequence: TGTGCCAGCAGCTTGGGCCTAAGCACAGATACGCAGTATTTT. Its protein is CASSLGLSTDTQYF.

The chain recombines TRBV11-3 with TRBJ2-5; TRBD1 agrees at 7 bases. This CDR3 is built from 13 residues. CDR1 and CDR2 (germline): SGHNT, YENEEA. Losses at the gene ends were 5 bases for V and 5 bases for J; bases not matched to a gene: 5. The CDR3 protein is CASSQTGIETQYF. In DNA form, the CDR3 reads TGTGCCAGCAGCCAGACAGGGATCGAGACCCAGTACTTC. Based on the CDR3 plus reference TRBV11-3 and TRBJ2-5, the full variable domain is EAGVVQSPRYKIIEKKQPVAFWCNPISGHNTLYWYLQNLGQGPELLIRYENEEAVDDSQLPKDRFSAERLKGVDSTLKIQPAELGDSAVYLCASSQTGIETQYFGPGTRLLVL.

The chain combines TRBV7-2 with TRBJ1-1; tentative D call: TRBD1 (5 bases). Trimming stripped 2 bases from V and 0 bases from J, with 13 bases between. CDR1 and CDR2 from the germline V gene are SGHTA and FQGNSA. The CDR3 consists of 16 residues. CDR3 residues: CASSLRYSGLNTEAFF. The CDR3 bases are TGTGCCAGCAGCTTACGTTACTCAGGGTTGAACACTGAAGCTTTCTTT.

In this sample, this clone turned up once. The chain links TRBV18 to TRBJ2-3, with D possibly being TRBD2 (7 bases). V lost 6 bases to trimming and J lost 3 bases, with 16 bases between them. Germline CDR1 reads KGHSH; CDR2 reads LQKENI. The CDR3 covers 15 residues. The CDR3 spells CASSGGGVLTDTQYF. The DNA for the CDR3 is TGTGCCAGCTCGGGGGGGGGCGTCCTGACAGATACGCAGTATTTT. The full variable domain, rest sourced from reference TRBV18 and TRBJ2-3, is NAGVMQNPRHLVRRRGQEARLRCSPMKGHSHVYWYRQLPEEGLKFMVYLQKENIIDESGMPKERFSAEFPKEGPSILRIQQVVRGDSAAYFCASSGGGVLTDTQYFGPGTRLTVL.

The chain's CDR3 is CASSSRTGPNYGYTF. CDR3 DNA: TGTGCCAGCAGCTCGAGGACAGGGCCTAACTATGGCTACACCTTC. V gene TRBV7-8 combines with J gene TRBJ1-2; 8 nucleotides line up with TRBD1. Trimming cost V 4 bases and J 0 bases; bases outside gene matches: 4. CDR1 is SGHVS and CDR2 is FQNEAQ in the germline V gene. This CDR3 region has 15 residues. Filled out from reference TRBV7-8 and TRBJ1-2, the complete variable domain reads GAGVSQSPRYKVAKRGQDVALRCDPISGHVSLFWYQQALGQGPEFLTYFQNEAQLDKSGLPSDRFFAERPEGSVSTLKIQRTQQEDSAVYLCASSSRTGPNYGYTFGSGTRLTVV.

This clone was picked up one time. The chain joins TRBV10-3 to TRBJ2-3; 8 nucleotides line up with TRBD2. CDR1 and CDR2 (germline): ENHRY, SYGVKD. The CDR3 consists of 14 residues. Germline trimming cut 4 bases from V and 4 bases from J; bases unmatched to any gene: 4. The CDR3 DNA is TGTGCCATCAGTGCAGCGGGGGACGCAGATACGCAGTATTTT. Amino acid sequence: CAISAAGDADTQYF.

V usage is TRBV6-2 or TRBV6-3 and J usage is TRBJ1-2; D perhaps matches TRBD1 (6 bases). Trimming took 6 bases from V and 8 from J, leaving 16 bases between them. Per germline, CDR1 MNHEY and CDR2 SVGEGT. This CDR3 is built from 13 residues. Here the CDR3 reads CASSSTGYRGYTF. CDR3 nucleotide sequence: TGTGCCAGCAGCTCTACAGGGTATAGGGGCTACACCTTC.